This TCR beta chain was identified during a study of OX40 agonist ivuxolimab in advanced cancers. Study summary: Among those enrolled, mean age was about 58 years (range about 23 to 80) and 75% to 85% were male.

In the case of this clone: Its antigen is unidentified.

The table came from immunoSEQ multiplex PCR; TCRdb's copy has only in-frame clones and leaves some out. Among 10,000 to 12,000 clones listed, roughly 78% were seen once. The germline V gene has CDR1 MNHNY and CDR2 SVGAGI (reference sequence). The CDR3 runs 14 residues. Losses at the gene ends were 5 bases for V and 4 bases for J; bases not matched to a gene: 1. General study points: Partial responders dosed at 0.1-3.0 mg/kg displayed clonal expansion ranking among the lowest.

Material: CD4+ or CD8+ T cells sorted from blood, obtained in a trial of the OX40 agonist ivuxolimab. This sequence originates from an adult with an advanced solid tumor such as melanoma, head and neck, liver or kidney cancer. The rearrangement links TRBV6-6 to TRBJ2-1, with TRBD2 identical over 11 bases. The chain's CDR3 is CASSLAGGYNEQFF. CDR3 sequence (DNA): TGTGCCAGCAGTCTAGCGGGAGGTTACAATGAGCAGTTCTTC.